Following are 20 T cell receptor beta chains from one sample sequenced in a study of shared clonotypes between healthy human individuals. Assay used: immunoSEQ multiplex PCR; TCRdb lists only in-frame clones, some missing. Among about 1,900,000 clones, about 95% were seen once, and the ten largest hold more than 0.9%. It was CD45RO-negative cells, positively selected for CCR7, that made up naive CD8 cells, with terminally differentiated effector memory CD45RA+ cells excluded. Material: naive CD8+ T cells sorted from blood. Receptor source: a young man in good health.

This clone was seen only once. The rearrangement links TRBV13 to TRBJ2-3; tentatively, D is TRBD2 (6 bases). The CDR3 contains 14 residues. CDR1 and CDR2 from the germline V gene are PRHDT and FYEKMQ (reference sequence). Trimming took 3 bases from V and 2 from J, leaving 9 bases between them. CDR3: CASSLTSPTDTQYF. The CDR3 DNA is TGTGCCAGCAGCTTGACTAGTCCCACAGATACGCAGTATTTT.

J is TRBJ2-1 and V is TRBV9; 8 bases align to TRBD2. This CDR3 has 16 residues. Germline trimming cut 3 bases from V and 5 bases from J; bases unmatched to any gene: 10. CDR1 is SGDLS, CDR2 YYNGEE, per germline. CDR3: CASSGGGSGSHNEQFF. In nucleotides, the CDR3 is TGTGCCAGCAGCGGCGGTGGAAGCGGGAGCCACAATGAGCAGTTCTTC.

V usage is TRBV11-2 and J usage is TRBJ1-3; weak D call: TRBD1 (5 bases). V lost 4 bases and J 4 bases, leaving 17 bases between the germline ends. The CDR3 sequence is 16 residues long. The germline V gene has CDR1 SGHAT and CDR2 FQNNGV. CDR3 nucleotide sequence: TGTGCCAGCAGCTCATGGGGGGGAGACAGAGGAAACACCATATATTTT. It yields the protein CASSSWGGDRGNTIYF.

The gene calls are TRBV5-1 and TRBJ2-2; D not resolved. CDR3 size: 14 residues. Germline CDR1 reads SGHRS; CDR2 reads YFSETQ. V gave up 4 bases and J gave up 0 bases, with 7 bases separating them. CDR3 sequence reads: CASSHAPNTGELFF. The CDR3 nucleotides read TGCGCCAGCAGCCACGCCCCGAACACCGGGGAGCTGTTTTTT.

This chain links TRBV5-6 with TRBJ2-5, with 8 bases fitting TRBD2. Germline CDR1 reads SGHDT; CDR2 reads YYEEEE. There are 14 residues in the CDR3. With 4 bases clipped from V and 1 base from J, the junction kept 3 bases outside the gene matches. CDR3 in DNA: TGTGCCAGCAGCCTGGGACTAGTCCAAGAGACCCAGTACTTC. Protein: CASSLGLVQETQYF.

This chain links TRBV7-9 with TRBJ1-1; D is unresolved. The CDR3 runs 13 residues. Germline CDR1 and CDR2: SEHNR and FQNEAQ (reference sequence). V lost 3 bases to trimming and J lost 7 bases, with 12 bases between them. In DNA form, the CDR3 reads TGTGCCAGCAGCTTGACGGAAGGCATTGAAGCTTTCTTT. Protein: CASSLTEGIEAFF.

CDR3 residues: CASSSGHTQETQYF. The CDR3 DNA reads as TGCGCCAGCAGCTCGGGACATACCCAAGAGACCCAGTACTTC. The rearrangement joins TRBV5-1 to TRBJ2-5; TRBD1 is a possible D gene (6 bases). V was clipped by 3 bases and J by 1 base, with 10 bases between them. From germline, CDR1 is SGHRS and CDR2 YFSETQ. The CDR3 sequence is 14 residues long.

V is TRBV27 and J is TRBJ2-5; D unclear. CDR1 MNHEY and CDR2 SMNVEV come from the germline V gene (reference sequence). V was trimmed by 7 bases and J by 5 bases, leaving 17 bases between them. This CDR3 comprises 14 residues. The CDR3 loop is CASKSLVPRETQYF. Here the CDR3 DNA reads TGTGCCAGCAAGTCTCTCGTCCCCAGGGAGACCCAGTACTTC.

The CDR3 spells CASSPRLGGETQYF. The CDR3 bases are TGTGCCAGCAGCCCACGTTTGGGAGGAGAGACCCAGTACTTC. The rearrangement uses TRBV28 and TRBJ2-5; a weak D match, TRBD2 (6 bases). V was trimmed by 6 bases and J by 4 bases, leaving 15 bases between them. This CDR3 contains 14 residues. Germline CDR1 is MDHEN and CDR2 is SYDVKM.

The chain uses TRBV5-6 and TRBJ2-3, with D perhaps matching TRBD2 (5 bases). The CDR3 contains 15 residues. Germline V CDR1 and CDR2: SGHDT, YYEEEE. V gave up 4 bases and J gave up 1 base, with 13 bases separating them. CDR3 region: CASSPTAARTDTQYF. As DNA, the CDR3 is TGTGCCAGCAGCCCCACAGCGGCTCGCACAGATACGCAGTATTTT.

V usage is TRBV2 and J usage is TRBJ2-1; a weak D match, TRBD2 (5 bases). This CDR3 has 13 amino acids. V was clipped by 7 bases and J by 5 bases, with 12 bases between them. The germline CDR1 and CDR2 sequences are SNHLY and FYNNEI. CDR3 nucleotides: TGTGCCAGCATAACTAGTACTAACAATGAGCAGTTCTTC. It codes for CASITSTNNEQFF. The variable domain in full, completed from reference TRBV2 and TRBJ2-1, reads EPEVTQTPSHQVTQMGQEVILRCVPISNHLYFYWYRQILGQKVEFLVSFYNNEISEKSEIFDDQFSVERPDGSNFTLKIRSTKLEDSAMYFCASITSTNNEQFFGPGTRLTVL.

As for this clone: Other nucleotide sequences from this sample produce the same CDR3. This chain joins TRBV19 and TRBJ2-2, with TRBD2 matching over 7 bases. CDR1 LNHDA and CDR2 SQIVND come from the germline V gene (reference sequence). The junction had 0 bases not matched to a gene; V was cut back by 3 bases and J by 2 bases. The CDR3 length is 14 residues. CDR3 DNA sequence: TGTGCCAGTAGTATGGGACTAAACACCGGGGAGCTGTTTTTT. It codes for CASSMGLNTGELFF.

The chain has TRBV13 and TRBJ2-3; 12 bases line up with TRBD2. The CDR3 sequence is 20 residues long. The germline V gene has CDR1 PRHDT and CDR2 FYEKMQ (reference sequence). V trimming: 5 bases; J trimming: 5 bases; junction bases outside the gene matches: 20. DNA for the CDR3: TGTGCCAGCAGCCGAGGACTAGCGGGAAAATACCGGGGTGGAAGAGATACGCAGTATTTT. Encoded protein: CASSRGLAGKYRGGRDTQYF.

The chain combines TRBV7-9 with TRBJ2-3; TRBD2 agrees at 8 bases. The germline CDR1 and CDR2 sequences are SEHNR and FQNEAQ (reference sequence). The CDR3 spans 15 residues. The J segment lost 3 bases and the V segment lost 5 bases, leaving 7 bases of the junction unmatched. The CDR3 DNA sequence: TGTGCCAGCAGCCATACTAGCGGAGGTACAGATACGCAGTATTTT. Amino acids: CASSHTSGGTDTQYF.

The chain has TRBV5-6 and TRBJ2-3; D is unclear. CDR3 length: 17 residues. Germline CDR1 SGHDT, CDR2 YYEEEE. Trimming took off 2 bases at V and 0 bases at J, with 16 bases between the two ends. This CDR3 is CASSLARHLTSTDTQYF. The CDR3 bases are TGTGCCAGCAGCTTAGCCCGACACCTTACTAGCACAGATACGCAGTATTTT.

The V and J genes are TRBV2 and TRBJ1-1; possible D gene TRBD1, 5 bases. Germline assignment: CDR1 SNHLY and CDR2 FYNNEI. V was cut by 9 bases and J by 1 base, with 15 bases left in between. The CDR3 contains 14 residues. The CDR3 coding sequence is TGTGCCAGTGAGCCAGCAGGGCCGAACACTGAAGCTTTCTTT. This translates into CASEPAGPNTEAFF.

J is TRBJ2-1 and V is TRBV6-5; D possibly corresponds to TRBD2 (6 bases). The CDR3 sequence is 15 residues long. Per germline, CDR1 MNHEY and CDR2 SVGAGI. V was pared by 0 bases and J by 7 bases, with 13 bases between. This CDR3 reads CASSYSSDSGNEQFF. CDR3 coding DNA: TGTGCCAGCAGTTACTCGAGTGATAGCGGAAATGAGCAGTTCTTC.

This chain's CDR3 is CASSQGWGRDEKLFF. Here the CDR3 DNA reads TGCGCCAGCAGCCAAGGGTGGGGCAGGGATGAAAAACTGTTTTTT. The J gene is TRBJ1-4, the V gene TRBV4-1; tentative D call: TRBD1 (5 bases). The germline V gene has CDR1 MGHRA and CDR2 YSYEKL. V lost 1 base, J lost 6 bases, and 12 bases lay in between. This CDR3 spans 15 amino acids.

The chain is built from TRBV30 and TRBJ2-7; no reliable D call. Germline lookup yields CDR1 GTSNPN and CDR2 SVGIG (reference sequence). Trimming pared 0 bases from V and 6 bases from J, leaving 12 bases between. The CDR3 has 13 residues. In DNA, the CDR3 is TGTGCCTGGAGTGTAATGGGATTAGGCGAGCAGTACTTC. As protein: CAWSVMGLGEQYF.

The CDR3 DNA reads as TGCAGCGCCGAGGGACTGTACTACGAGCAGTACTTC. It yields the protein CSAEGLYYEQYF. This chain joins TRBV29-1 and TRBJ2-7, with a possible D match to TRBD2 (6 bases). V was trimmed by 7 bases and J by 3 bases, leaving 13 bases between them. The CDR3 consists of 12 residues. Germline V lookup: CDR1 SQVTM, CDR2 ANQGSEA.